The 7 T cell receptor beta chains listed next were all sequenced from one sample in a study of read filtering for tumor transcriptome and immune sequencing. The library was built from 400 to 500 ng RNA with molecular barcoded adaptors for alpha/delta and beta/gamma chains. TCRdb called the reads again in MiXCR, with one record for every CDR3 protein. This repertoire shows roughly 90,000 distinct CDR3 sequences, 9% to 15% found once; its top ten account for about 15%. Sequences were obtained from a population of CD138-negative cells sorted from bone marrow. The receptor set was obtained from a donor at least 40 years old with multiple myeloma.

The V and J genes are TRBV24-1 and TRBJ1-1; D gene unclear. Germline CDR1 and CDR2: KGHDR and SFDVKD. Trimming removed 4 bases from V and 4 bases from J, with 12 bases in between. This CDR3 is built from 14 residues. Here the CDR3 reads CATSEGQLSTEAFF. CDR3 nucleotides: TGTGCCACCAGTGAAGGGCAGTTGAGCACTGAAGCTTTCTTT.

Points on this clonotype: A read error may account for a junction end that differs from germline. The J gene is TRBJ2-5, the V gene TRBV28; D remains ambiguous. The CDR3 consists of 15 residues. Germline CDR1 MDHEN, CDR2 SYDVKM. CDR3 region: CGSSLRSGMGETQYF. The CDR3 DNA reads as TGCGGCAGCAGTTTAAGGTCTGGGATGGGAGAGACCCAGTACTTC. Full variable domain (rest looked up from reference TRBV28 and TRBJ2-5): DVKVTQSSRYLVKRTGEKVFLECVQDMDHENMFWYRQDPGLGLRLIYFSYDVKMKEKGDIPEGYSVSREKKERFSLILESASTNQTSMYLCGSSLRSGMGETQYFGPGTRLLVL.

This clonotype was counted between two and nine times. The chain carries TRBV27 and TRBJ2-1, with a weak D call TRBD2 (5 bases). CDR3 length: 15 amino acids. V lost 7 bases, J lost 6 bases, and 19 bases lay in between. Germline V gives CDR1 MNHEY, CDR2 SMNVEV (reference sequence). The CDR3 loop reads CASIMLGSARNEQFF. In DNA form, the CDR3 reads TGTGCCAGCATCATGCTTGGTAGCGCTCGCAATGAGCAGTTCTTC.

This clonotype was detected ten times or more. The rearrangement links TRBV12-3 or TRBV12-4 to TRBJ2-6, with D unresolved. The V and J ends lost 1 base and 2 bases respectively, with 3 bases between them. This CDR3 has 14 residues. CDR3 bases: TGTGCCAGCAGTTTAGGGGCTGGGGCCAACGTCCTGACTTTC. It specifies CASSLGAGANVLTF.

This clonotype was picked up a small number of times. This sequence may be a read error, since a much larger clone differs from it by one base. The rearrangement links TRBV15 to TRBJ2-7; no clear D gene. Germline V gives CDR1 LNHNV, CDR2 YYDKDF (reference sequence). This CDR3 spans 13 amino acids. CDR3 bases: TGTGCCACCAGCCACCCGGGCGTGTACGAGCGGTACTTC. It encodes CATSHPGVYERYF.

A note on this clonotype: A read error may explain this, as a much larger clone is one base away. The chain links TRBV27 to TRBJ2-2; D may be TRBD2 (5 bases). CDR1 is MNHEY, CDR2 SMNVEV, per germline (reference sequence). The CDR3 runs 14 residues. The DNA of the CDR3 is TGTGCCAGCAGTTTAGGCTCAGGCACCGGGGAGCCGTTTTTT. It encodes CASSLGSGTGEPFF.

This clonotype was observed many times. This chain joins TRBV21-1 and TRBJ2-5; the table's D call of TRBD1 was not tested on the DNA. TRBV21-1 is a pseudogene. This CDR3 spans 15 amino acids. The CDR3 DNA reads as TGTGCCAGCAGACCAGGGAGTTGTTGGCAAGAGACCCAGTACTTC. Translation: CASRPGSCWQETQYF.